Many counts were recorded for the clone carrying this T cell receptor beta chain. No antigen is known for it. According to the study, genomic DNA was the template for TCR beta VDJ and CDR3 profiling. TCRdb recomputed calls from the reads with MiXCR, one row per CDR3 protein. Found here are a few hundred thousand distinct CDR3 sequences, roughly 53% of them singletons; the top ten hold 1% to 1.5%. The sequenced patients had an expansion of CD8+CD57+ cells seen by flow cytometry. No patient had been given any therapy when blood was sampled. The data originate from a study of CD8+CD57+ T cells in acquired aplastic anemia. Study in general: The mean DNA yield obtained from sorted CD4+ and CD8+ cells came to 3 to 3.5 ug. Whole-study findings and limits: Both patients and controls carried the same twenty-nine CD8+ CDR3 sequences.

The V gene lost 0 bases and the J gene lost 7 bases, with 9 bases spanning the gap. The CDR3 is made up of 13 amino acids. Germline V lookup: CDR1 LGHDT, CDR2 YNNKEL (reference sequence). Material: sorted CD4+, CD8+, or CD8+CD57+ T cells (not recorded which) from PBMCs. The receptor comes from a human donor with aplastic anemia. V and J are TRBV3-1 and TRBJ1-1; D is unclear. Here the CDR3 DNA reads TGTGCCAGCAGCCAAGAAGGAAGGGTTGAAGCTTTCTTT. Translating it yields CASSQEGRVEAFF. The variable domain in full, with the rest retrieved from reference TRBV3-1 and TRBJ1-1, is DTAVSQTPKYLVTQMGNDKSIKCEQNLGHDTMYWYKQDSKKFLKIMFSYNNKELIINETVPNRFSPKSPDKAHLNLHINSLELGDSAVYFCASSQEGRVEAFFGQGTRLTVV.